One sample yielded the 4 T cell receptor beta chains listed below, sequenced in a study of cytomegalovirus exposure and HLA in healthy donors. PCR was performed using 60 Vbeta and 13 Jbeta primers. TCRdb keeps only in-frame clones here, not all; method: immunoSEQ multiplex PCR. Here the sample spans about 170,000 clones, roughly 80% being singletons. Sequencing used PBMCs. All receptors derive from a male donor in good health and CMV-seronegative.

This sequence joins TRBV4-1 and TRBJ2-7; 12 bases agree with TRBD2. This CDR3 is built from 17 residues. V was clipped by 0 bases and J by 3 bases; unmatched bases: 6. In germline, CDR1 is MGHRA, CDR2 YSYEKL. This chain's CDR3 is CASSQDTTSGGYYEQYF. The CDR3 bases are TGCGCCAGCAGCCAAGATACGACTAGCGGGGGATACTACGAGCAGTACTTC.

The V and J genes are TRBV7-2 and TRBJ2-7; 11 bases match TRBD2. This CDR3 has 15 residues. The junction had 10 bases not matched to a gene; V was cut back by 5 bases and J by 7 bases. Germline-derived CDR1 and CDR2 are SGHTA and FQGNSA. CDR3 protein: CASSPWLAGGGEQYF. In nucleotides, the CDR3 is TGTGCCAGCAGCCCTTGGCTAGCGGGGGGAGGAGAGCAGTACTTC.

As concerns this clone: At one end, the junction sequence differs from germline, possibly due to a read error. CDR3 DNA: TGTGCCAGCAGTGATCTAGGAGGGAATGGCTACCCCTTC. Translating it yields CASSDLGGNGYPF. The J gene is TRBJ1-2, the V gene TRBV6-1, with no clear D. Germline lookup yields CDR1 MNHNS and CDR2 SASEGT. CDR3 size: 13 residues.

The chain links TRBV28 to TRBJ1-5; the D gene is possibly TRBD1 (6 bases). Per the germline V gene, CDR1 is MDHEN and CDR2 is SYDVKM. The CDR3 is 15 residues long. Between the trimmed V and J ends, which lost 1 base and 6 bases, there was a span of 13 bases. The CDR3 reads CASSLYREGGQPQHF. CDR3 coding DNA: TGTGCCAGCAGTTTATACAGGGAGGGTGGTCAGCCCCAGCATTTT.